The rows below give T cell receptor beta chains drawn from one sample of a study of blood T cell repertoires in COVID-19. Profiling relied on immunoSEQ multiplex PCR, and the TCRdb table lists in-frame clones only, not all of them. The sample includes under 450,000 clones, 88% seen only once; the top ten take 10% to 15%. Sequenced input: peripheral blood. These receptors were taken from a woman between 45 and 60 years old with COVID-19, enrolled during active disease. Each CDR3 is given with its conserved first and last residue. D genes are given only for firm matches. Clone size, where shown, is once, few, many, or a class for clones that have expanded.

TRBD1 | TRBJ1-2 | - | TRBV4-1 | CASSQDRTGLYGYTF | TGCGCCAGCAGCCAAGATAGGACAGGGCTCTATGGCTACACCTTC
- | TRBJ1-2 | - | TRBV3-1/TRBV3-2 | CASSQAGGGYTF | TGTGCCAGCAGCCAAGCGGGGGGTGGCTACACCTTC
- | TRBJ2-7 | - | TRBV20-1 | CSAKTSYEQYF | TGCAGTGCTAAGACTAGCTACGAGCAGTACTTC
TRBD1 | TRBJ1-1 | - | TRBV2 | CASSETPDRANTEAFF | TGTGCCAGCAGTGAAACCCCTGACAGGGCGAACACTGAAGCTTTCTTT
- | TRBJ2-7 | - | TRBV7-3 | CASSLTYSSEQYF | TGTGCCAGCAGCTTAACGTACTCCTCCGAGCAGTACTTC
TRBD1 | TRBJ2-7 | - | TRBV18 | CASSRGQTYEQYF | TGTGCCAGCTCACGGGGACAGACCTACGAGCAGTACTTC
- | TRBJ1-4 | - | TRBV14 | CASSIFFAEKLFF | TGTGCCAGCAGCATATTCTTCGCGGAAAAACTGTTTTTT
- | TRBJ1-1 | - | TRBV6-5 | CASSTSDRNTEAFF | TGTGCCAGCAGTACCTCGGACAGGAACACTGAAGCTTTCTTT
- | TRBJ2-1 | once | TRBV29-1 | CSVDRHEQFF | TGCAGCGTTGACAGACACGAGCAGTTCTTC
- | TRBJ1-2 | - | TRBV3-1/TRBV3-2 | CASSQKTVRYGYTF | TGTGCCAGCAGCCAAAAAACAGTACGCTATGGCTACACCTTC
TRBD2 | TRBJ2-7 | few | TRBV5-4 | CASRSTGTSGDGGYYEQYF | TGTGCCAGCAGATCCACCGGGACTAGCGGGGACGGGGGGTACTACGAGCAGTACTTC
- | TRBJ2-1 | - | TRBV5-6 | CASSLDLGGGNEQFF | TGTGCCAGCAGCTTGGATCTTGGGGGAGGTAATGAGCAGTTCTTC
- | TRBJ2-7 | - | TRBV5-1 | CASSQTGVTYEQYF | TGCGCCAGCAGTCAAACAGGCGTAACCTACGAGCAGTACTTC
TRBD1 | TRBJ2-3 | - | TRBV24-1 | CATRDRGTDTQYF | TGTGCCACCCGGGACAGGGGGACAGATACGCAGTATTTT
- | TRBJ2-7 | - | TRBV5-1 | CASSPGQYEQYF | TGCGCCAGCAGCCCAGGACAGTACGAGCAGTACTTC
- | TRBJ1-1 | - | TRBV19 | CASSMALNTEAFF | TGTGCCAGTAGTATGGCCTTAAACACTGAAGCTTTCTTT
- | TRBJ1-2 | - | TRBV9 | CASSVGLHIDNYGYTF | TGTGCCAGCAGCGTAGGTTTGCACATTGATAACTATGGCTACACCTTC
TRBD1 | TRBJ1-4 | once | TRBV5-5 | CASSSDRGGEKLFF | TGTGCCAGCAGCTCGGACAGGGGAGGGGAAAAACTGTTTTTT
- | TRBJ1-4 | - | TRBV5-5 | CASSLVGEVEKLFF | TGTGCCAGCAGCTTGGTAGGAGAGGTCGAAAAACTGTTTTTT
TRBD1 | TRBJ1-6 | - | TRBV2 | CATLRGSSYNSPLHF | TGTGCCACCCTCAGGGGGAGCTCCTATAATTCACCCCTCCACTTT
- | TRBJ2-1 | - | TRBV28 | CASSLSGGSSYNEQFF | TGTGCCAGCAGTTTATCGGGTGGTAGCTCCTACAATGAGCAGTTCTTC
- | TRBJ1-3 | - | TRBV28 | CALRGDSGNTIYF | TGTGCCCTCCGGGGGGACTCTGGAAACACCATATATTTT
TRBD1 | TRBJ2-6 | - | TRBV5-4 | CASSFPQGDSGANVLTF | TGTGCCAGCAGCTTCCCTCAGGGGGACTCTGGGGCCAACGTCCTGACTTTC
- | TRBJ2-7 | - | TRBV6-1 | CASSYSAGYEQYF | TGTGCCAGCAGTTATAGCGCAGGCTACGAGCAGTACTTC
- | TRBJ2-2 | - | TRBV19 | CASSRNVGLNTGELFF | TGTGCCAGTAGTAGAAATGTGGGGCTCAACACCGGGGAGCTGTTTTTT
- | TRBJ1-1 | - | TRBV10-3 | CAISSRGKTEAFF | TGTGCCATCAGCTCCAGGGGTAAAACTGAAGCTTTCTTT
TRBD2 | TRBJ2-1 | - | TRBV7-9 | CASSLPTSGVGEQFF | TGTGCCAGCAGCTTACCGACTAGCGGGGTGGGTGAGCAGTTCTTC
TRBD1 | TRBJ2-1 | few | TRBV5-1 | CASSLAGQGVNEQFF | TGCGCCAGCAGCTTGGCGGGACAGGGGGTCAATGAGCAGTTCTTC
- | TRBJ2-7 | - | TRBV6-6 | CASSPRDYEQYF | TGTGCCAGCAGCCCCCGGGACTACGAGCAGTACTTC
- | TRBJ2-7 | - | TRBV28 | CASSFRGGHYEQYF | TGTGCCAGCAGTTTCCGAGGCGGACACTACGAGCAGTACTTC
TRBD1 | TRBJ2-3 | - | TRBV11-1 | CASRPGQDTDTQYF | TGTGCCAGCAGACCCGGACAGGACACAGATACGCAGTATTTT
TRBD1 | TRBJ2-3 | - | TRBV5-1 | CASSLGQGAWDTQYF | TGCGCCAGCAGCTTGGGGCAGGGGGCATGGGATACGCAGTATTTT
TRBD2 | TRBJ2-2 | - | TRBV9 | CASSTTSGGLHAGELFF | TGTGCCAGCAGCACAACTAGCGGGGGCCTCCATGCCGGGGAGCTGTTTTTT
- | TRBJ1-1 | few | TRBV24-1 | CATRGPNTEAFF | TGTGCCACCAGGGGGCCTAACACTGAAGCTTTCTTT
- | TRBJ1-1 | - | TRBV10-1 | CASSEARADTEAFF | TGCGCCAGCAGTGAGGCCAGGGCGGACACTGAAGCTTTCTTT
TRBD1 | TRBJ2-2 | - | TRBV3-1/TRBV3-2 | CASSRGTGETGELFF | TGTGCCAGCAGCCGAGGGACAGGGGAGACCGGGGAGCTGTTTTTT
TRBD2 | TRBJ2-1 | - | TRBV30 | CAWSVLAGGYNEQFF | TGTGCCTGGAGTGTATTGGCGGGGGGGTACAATGAGCAGTTCTTC
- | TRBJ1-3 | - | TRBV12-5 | CASTPLDSRLGRIRELGNTIYF | TGTGCTAGCACTCCCTTGGACAGTCGATTGGGGCGGATTAGGGAGTTGGGAAACACCATATATTTT
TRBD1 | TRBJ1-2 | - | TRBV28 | CASSSGQGALYGYTF | TGTGCCAGCAGTTCCGGACAGGGGGCTTTGTATGGCTACACCTTC
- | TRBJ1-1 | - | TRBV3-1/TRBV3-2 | CASSLSNEAFF | TGTGCCAGCAGCCTCTCTAATGAAGCTTTCTTT
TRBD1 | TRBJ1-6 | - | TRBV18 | CASSPTGGDSPLHF | TGTGCCAGCTCACCCACAGGGGGCGATTCACCCCTCCACTTT
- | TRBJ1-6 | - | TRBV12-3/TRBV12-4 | CASSFPGSPLHF | TGTGCCAGCAGTTTTCCGGGTTCACCCCTCCACTTT
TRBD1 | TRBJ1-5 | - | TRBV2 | CASRAGTDFNQPQHF | TGTGCCAGCAGGGCCGGGACAGACTTCAATCAGCCCCAGCATTTT
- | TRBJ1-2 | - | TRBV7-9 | CASSYSGGNGYTF | TGTGCCAGCAGCTATTCGGGAGGGAATGGCTACACCTTC
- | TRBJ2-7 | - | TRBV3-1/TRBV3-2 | CASSQDTIYEQYF | TGTGCCAGCAGCCAAGATACTATCTACGAGCAGTACTTC
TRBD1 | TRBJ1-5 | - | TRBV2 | CASSLQGIDQPQHF | TGTGCCAGCAGCCTACAGGGGATCGATCAGCCCCAGCATTTT
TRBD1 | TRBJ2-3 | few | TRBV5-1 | CASSLPGQGRDTQYF | TGCGCCAGCAGCTTGCCCGGACAGGGAAGGGATACGCAGTATTTT
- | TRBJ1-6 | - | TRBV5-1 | CASRTESGNSPLHF | TGCGCCAGCAGGACTGAGAGCGGAAATTCACCCCTCCACTTT